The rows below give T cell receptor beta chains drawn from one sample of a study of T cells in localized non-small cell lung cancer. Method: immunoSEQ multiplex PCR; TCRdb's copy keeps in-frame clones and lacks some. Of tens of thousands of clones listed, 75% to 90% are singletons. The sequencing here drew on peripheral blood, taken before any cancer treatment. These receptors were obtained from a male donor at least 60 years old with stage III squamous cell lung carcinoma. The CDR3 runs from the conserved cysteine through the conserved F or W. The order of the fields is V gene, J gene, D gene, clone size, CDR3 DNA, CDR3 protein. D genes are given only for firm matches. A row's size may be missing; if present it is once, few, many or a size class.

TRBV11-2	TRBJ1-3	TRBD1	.	TGTGCCAGCAGCCGGGACAGGCACTCTGGAAACACCATATATTTT	CASSRDRHSGNTIYF
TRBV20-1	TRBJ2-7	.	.	TGCAGTGCTTTCCGCAACGAGCAGTACTTC	CSAFRNEQYF
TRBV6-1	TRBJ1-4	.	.	TGTGCCAGCAGTCGAGCAGTGGGTACTAATGAAAAACTGTTTTTT	CASSRAVGTNEKLFF
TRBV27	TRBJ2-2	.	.	TGTGCCAGCAGTTTAAGGGACCGACCCACCGGGGAGCTGTTTTTT	CASSLRDRPTGELFF
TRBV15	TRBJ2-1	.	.	TGTGCCACCAGCGCGCAGGGGACCTACAATGAGCAGTTCTTC	CATSAQGTYNEQFF
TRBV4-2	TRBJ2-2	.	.	TGTGCCAGCAGCCAAGTCTGGGACATCGACACCGGGGAGCTGTTTTTT	CASSQVWDIDTGELFF
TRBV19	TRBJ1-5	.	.	TGTGCCAGTAGTATAGGCTCTCAGCCCCAGCATTTT	CASSIGSQPQHF
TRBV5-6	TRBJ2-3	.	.	TGTGCCAGCAGCTTGGGCAGAGGGAGGGATACGCAGTATTTT	CASSLGRGRDTQYF
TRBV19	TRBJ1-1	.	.	TGTGCCAGTTCAACCGACAGCGTGAACACTGAAGCTTTCTTT	CASSTDSVNTEAFF
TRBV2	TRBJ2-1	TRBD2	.	TGTGCCAGCAGTCGCCAAGCGGGAAAGTACAATGAGCAGTTCTTC	CASSRQAGKYNEQFF
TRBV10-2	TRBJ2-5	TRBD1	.	TGCGCCAGCAAGAGGGGGCTGGAGGAGACCCAGTACTTC	CASKRGLEETQYF
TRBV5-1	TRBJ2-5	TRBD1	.	TGCGCCAGCAGCTCCGGGACAGACTACCAAGAGACCCAGTACTTC	CASSSGTDYQETQYF
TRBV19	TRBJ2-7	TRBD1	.	TGTGCCAGTAGTATAAGGGCCAGGACAGGCCACTACGAGCAGTACTTC	CASSIRARTGHYEQYF
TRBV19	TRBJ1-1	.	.	TGTGCCAGTAATCCGGGCTCGAACACTGAAGCTTTCTTT	CASNPGSNTEAFF
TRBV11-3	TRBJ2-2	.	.	TGTGCCAGCAGCTTAGATCTTGGCAGGGGACCCACCGGGGAGCTGTTTTTT	CASSLDLGRGPTGELFF
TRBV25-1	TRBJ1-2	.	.	TGTGCCAGCAGTGAATTAGCGCAGGCCGTATTCTATGGCTACACCTTC	CASSELAQAVFYGYTF
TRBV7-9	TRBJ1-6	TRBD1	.	TGTGCCAGCAGCTTCATGATCGGGCGGACAGGCGCGGATTCACCCCTCCACTTT	CASSFMIGRTGADSPLHF
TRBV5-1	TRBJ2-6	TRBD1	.	TGCGCCAGCAGCCAGAGGGGGCAGGGTTGGGCCAACGTCCTGACTTTC	CASSQRGQGWANVLTF
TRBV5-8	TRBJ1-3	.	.	TGTGCCAGCAGCCTTTTATTGAGAAACACCATATATTTT	CASSLLLRNTIYF
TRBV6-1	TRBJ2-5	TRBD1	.	TGTGCCAGCAGTGGCTGGACAGGGGGCTTTAAAGAGACCCAGTACTTC	CASSGWTGGFKETQYF
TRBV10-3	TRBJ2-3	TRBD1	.	TGTGCCATCAGTGGAGAACAGGGGGCGGAAGCAGATACGCAGTATTTT	CAISGEQGAEADTQYF
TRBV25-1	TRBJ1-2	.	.	TGTGCCAGCACCGGGCTTAATGGCTACACCTTC	CASTGLNGYTF
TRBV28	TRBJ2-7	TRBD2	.	TGTGCCAGCAGTTTATACATCCAGCGGGGGTGGGGGATCTACGAGCAGTACTTC	CASSLYIQRGWGIYEQYF
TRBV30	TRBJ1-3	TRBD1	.	TGTGCCTGGAGTGTGGGACAGGGGACCTCGGGAAACACCATATATTTT	CAWSVGQGTSGNTIYF
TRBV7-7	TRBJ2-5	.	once	TGTGCCAGCAGCTTACAGGGAGCTACGGCCAAGCAGTACTTC	CASSLQGATAKQYF
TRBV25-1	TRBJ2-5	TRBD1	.	TGTGCCAGCACCGGCATCAGGGGGGAGACCCAGTACTTC	CASTGIRGETQYF
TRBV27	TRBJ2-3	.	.	TGTGCCAGCAGTATCGACGGACAGACGCAGTATTTT	CASSIDGQTQYF
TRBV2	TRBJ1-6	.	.	TGTGCCAGCAGTGATGTTCCGGATTCACCCCTCCACTTT	CASSDVPDSPLHF
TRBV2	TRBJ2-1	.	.	TGTGCCACCCGCGCCTCTCGTTCGTTCAATGAGCAGTTCTTC	CATRASRSFNEQFF
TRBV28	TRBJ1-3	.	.	TGTGCCAGCAGTTTTGGGGGCACTGGAAACACCATATATTTT	CASSFGGTGNTIYF
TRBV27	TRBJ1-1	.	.	TGTGCCAGCAGTTTAAGGGCTGGAGGGGGTAGCACTGAAGCTTTCTTT	CASSLRAGGGSTEAFF
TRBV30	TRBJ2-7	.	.	TGTGCCTGGGGTGGGCGCAACGAGCAGTACTTC	CAWGGRNEQYF
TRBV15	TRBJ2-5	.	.	TGTGCCACGGAGCGGAATGGAGAGACCCAGTACTTC	CATERNGETQYF
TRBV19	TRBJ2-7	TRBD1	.	TGTGCCAGTAGTCGTTCCGGGACAGGGATCTCCTACGAGCAGTACTTC	CASSRSGTGISYEQYF
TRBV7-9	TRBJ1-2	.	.	TGTGCCAGCAGCTCTAGCCGGAGAGGGGATGGCTACACCTTC	CASSSSRRGDGYTF
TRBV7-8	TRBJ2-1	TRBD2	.	TGTGCCAGCAGCCAATACGGGCGGGGGAGCTCCTACAATGAGCAGTTCTTC	CASSQYGRGSSYNEQFF
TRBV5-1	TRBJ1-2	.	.	TGCGCCAGCAGCCCGCCTGGGATTTCTCGCCGGCAGGAGGGCTACACCTTC	CASSPPGISRRQEGYTF
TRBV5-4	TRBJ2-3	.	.	TGTGCCAGCAGCCGACCGATGAGCACAGATACGCAGTATTTT	CASSRPMSTDTQYF
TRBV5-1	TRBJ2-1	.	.	TGCGCCAGCAGCTTGTTAGTCGGGGGTACCAATGAGCAGTTCTTC	CASSLLVGGTNEQFF
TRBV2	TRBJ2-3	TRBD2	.	TGTGCCAGCAGGAAAGCCGGGACTAGCGGGGCCCCAGATACGCAGTATTTT	CASRKAGTSGAPDTQYF
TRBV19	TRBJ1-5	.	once	TGTGCCAGTATTCCACAGGGAACGAGCAATCAGCCCCAGCATTTT	CASIPQGTSNQPQHF
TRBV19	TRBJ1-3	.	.	TGTGCCAGTACCTCAATGGGGGGTATCTCTGGAAACACCATATATTTT	CASTSMGGISGNTIYF
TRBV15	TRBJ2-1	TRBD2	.	TGTGCCACCCGCGGGAGTTCGCGGTACAATGAGCAGTTCTTC	CATRGSSRYNEQFF
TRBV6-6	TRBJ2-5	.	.	TGTGCCAGCAGTTACTCTCCAGCGAAGGAGACCCAGTACTTC	CASSYSPAKETQYF
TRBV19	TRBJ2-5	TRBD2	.	TGTGCCAGTAGTCCCCTTGGGCTAGCGGATTTCGGGCAAGAGACCCAGTACTTC	CASSPLGLADFGQETQYF
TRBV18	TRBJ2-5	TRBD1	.	TGTGCCAGCTCACCGGACAGGGTGCAAGAGACCCAGTACTTC	CASSPDRVQETQYF
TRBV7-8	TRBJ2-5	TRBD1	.	TGTGCCAGCAGCGACCGGGACAGGATGTGGGGACAAGAGACCCAGTACTTC	CASSDRDRMWGQETQYF
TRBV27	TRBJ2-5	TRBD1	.	TGTGCCAGCAGTTTTAGACAGGGAGCAGGGGAGACCCAGTACTTC	CASSFRQGAGETQYF
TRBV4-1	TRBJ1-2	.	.	TGCGCCAGCAGCCAAGAACGGGGGCTTGGTTATGGCTACACCTTC	CASSQERGLGYGYTF